The TCR beta chain described here comes from a study of blood T cell repertoires in COVID-19. CDR3 length: 14 amino acids. CDR1 and CDR2 from the germline V gene are SGHAT and FQNNGV. V lost 1 base, J lost 7 bases, and 14 bases lay in between. TCRdb's table, derived via immunoSEQ multiplex PCR, lists solely in-frame clones and lacks some. The repertoire holds some 330,000 clones, with roughly nine tenths as singletons. All recovered Cohort 3 donors got two negative PCRs, got clearance, or saw symptom resolution. The chain combines TRBV11-2 with TRBJ2-7; a possible D gene is TRBD2 (6 bases). The clonotype originates from a woman aged 25 to 39 who had recovered from COVID-19. The specimen sequenced was PBMCs or T cells enriched from blood (not recorded which). CDR3 DNA sequence: TGTGCCAGCAGCTTAGGGGACTCTTCTCGGGAGCAGTACTTC. Translated: CASSLGDSSREQYF.